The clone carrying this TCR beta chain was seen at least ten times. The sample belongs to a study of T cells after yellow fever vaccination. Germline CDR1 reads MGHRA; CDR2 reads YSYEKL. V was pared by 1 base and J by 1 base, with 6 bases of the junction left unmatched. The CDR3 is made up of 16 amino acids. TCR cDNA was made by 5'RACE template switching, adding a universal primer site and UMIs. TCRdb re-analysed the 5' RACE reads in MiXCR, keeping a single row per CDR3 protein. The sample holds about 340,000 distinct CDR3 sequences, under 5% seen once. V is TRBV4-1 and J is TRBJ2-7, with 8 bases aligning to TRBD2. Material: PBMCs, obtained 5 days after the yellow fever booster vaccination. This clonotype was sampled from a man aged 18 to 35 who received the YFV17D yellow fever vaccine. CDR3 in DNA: TGCGCCAGCAGCCAAGCGGTAGCGGGGACTTCCTACGAGCAGTACTTC. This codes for CASSQAVAGTSYEQYF.